This T cell receptor (beta chain) stems from a study of kidney transplant recipient with SARS-CoV-2 infection. As to this clonotype: This clone may be a read error of a much larger clone one base away.

TCRdb redid the calling of the reads with MiXCR, one entry per CDR3 protein. The sample consists of fewer than 250,000 distinct CDR3 sequences, about 28% of them appearing once. This receptor was taken from a male patient between 25 and 40 years old who had COVID-19 and was a kidney transplant recipient. Some T cells may be the graft donor's. Sequencing was performed on a blood sample, taken at baseline and on approximately day 120 from a kidney transplant recipient.

This CDR3 is CASSQLACIGKTYGCTF. The CDR3 bases are TGTGCCAGCAGTCAGCTGGCCTGCATCGGAAAGACCTATGGCTGCACCTTC. This rearrangement joins TRBV6-2 or TRBV6-3 to TRBJ1-2; D gene ambiguous. The CDR3 contains 17 residues. The germline gives CDR1 MNHEY, CDR2 SVGEGT.